This T cell receptor beta chain comes out of a study of blood T cell repertoires in COVID-19. Profiled with immunoSEQ multiplex PCR; TCRdb holds only in-frame clones, not every one. Of approximately 130,000 clones listed, about 88% were seen once; the top ten hold around 2.3%. The CDR3 loop spans 14 amino acids. V lost 0 bases to trimming and J lost 3 bases, with 10 bases between them. Germline assignment: CDR1 SGHNT and CDR2 YYREEE (reference sequence). This sequence joins TRBV5-4 and TRBJ2-7, with D possibly being TRBD1 (5 bases). The sample taken for sequencing was PBMCs or T cells enriched from blood (not recorded which). The clonotype originates from a woman aged 45 to 65 who had recovered from COVID-19. The CDR3 DNA reads TGTGCCAGCAGCTTGGAACAGGCCGTCTACGAGCAGTACTTC. It encodes CASSLEQAVYEQYF.